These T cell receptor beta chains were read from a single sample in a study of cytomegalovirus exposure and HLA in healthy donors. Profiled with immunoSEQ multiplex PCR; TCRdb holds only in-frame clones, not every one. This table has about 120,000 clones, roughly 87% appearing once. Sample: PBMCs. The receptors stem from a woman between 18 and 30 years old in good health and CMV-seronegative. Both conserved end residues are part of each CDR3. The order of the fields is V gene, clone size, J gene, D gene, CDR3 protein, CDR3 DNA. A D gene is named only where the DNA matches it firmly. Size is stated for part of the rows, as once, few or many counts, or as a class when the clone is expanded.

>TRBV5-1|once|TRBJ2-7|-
CASSFGGNYEQYF
TGCGCCAGCAGCTTCGGCGGAAACTACGAGCAGTACTTC
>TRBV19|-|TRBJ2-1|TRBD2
CASTDGGSYNEQFF
TGTGCCAGTACTGACGGGGGGAGCTACAATGAGCAGTTCTTC
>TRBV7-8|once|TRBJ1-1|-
CASSSNSGQLNTEAFF
TGTGCCAGCAGCTCCAATTCTGGACAGTTGAACACTGAAGCTTTCTTT
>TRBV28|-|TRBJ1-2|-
CASSGYRVMEGYTF
TGTGCCAGCAGCGGGTACAGGGTTATGGAGGGCTACACCTTC
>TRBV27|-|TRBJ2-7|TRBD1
CASRLGQGSSYEQYF
TGTGCCAGCAGGTTAGGACAGGGTAGTTCCTACGAGCAGTACTTC
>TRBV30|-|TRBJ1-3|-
CAWSVQTSGNTIYF
TGTGCCTGGAGTGTACAAACCTCTGGAAACACCATATATTTT
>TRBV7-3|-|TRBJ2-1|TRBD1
CASSHEGQGDPDEQFF
TGTGCCAGCAGCCACGAGGGACAGGGGGACCCTGATGAGCAGTTCTTC
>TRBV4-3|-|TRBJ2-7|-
CASSQDRGAMAYEQYF
TGCGCCAGCAGCCAAGATCGGGGGGCAATGGCGTACGAGCAGTACTTC
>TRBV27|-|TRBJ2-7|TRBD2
CASRPGLVLYEQYF
TGTGCCAGCAGGCCGGGACTAGTTTTGTACGAGCAGTACTTC
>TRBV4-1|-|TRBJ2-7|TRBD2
CASSHLTSGPYEQYF
TGCGCCAGCAGCCATCTAACTAGCGGGCCCTACGAGCAGTACTTC
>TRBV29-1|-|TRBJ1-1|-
CSVEVQVGGPRNTEAFF
TGCAGCGTTGAGGTGCAAGTCGGGGGACCCCGTAACACTGAAGCTTTCTTT
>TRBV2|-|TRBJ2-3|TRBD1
CASTRGQGSYSADTQYF
TGTGCCAGCACAAGAGGACAGGGGTCCTACTCAGCAGATACGCAGTATTTT
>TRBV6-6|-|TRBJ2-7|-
CASSYSTVSYEQYF
TGTGCCAGCAGTTACTCGACTGTCTCCTACGAGCAGTACTTC
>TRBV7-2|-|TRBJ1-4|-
CASSLSLRTEKLFF
TGTGCCAGCAGCTTAAGCCTACGTACGGAAAAACTGTTTTTT
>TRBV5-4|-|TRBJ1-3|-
CASSLGGLSSGNTIYF
TGTGCCAGCAGCTTGGGAGGGTTGAGCTCTGGAAACACCATATATTTT
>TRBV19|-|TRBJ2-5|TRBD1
CASSTGTGRGETQYF
TGTGCCAGTAGTACAGGGACAGGGAGAGGAGAGACCCAGTACTTC
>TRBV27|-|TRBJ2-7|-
CASSSDSTLFYEQYF
TGTGCCAGCAGTAGCGACAGCACTTTGTTCTACGAGCAGTACTTC
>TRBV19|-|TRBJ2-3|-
CASSMLGSWADTQYF
TGTGCCAGTAGTATGCTAGGGAGTTGGGCAGATACGCAGTATTTT
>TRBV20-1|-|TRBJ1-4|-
CSARRLEKLFF
TGCAGTGCTAGACGGTTGGAAAAACTGTTTTTT
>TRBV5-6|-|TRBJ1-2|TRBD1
CASSLTGGEYYGYTF
TGTGCCAGCAGCCTTACAGGGGGCGAATACTATGGCTACACCTTC
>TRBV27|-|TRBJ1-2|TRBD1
CASSSGTGGTGLGYTF
TGTGCCAGCAGTTCTGGGACAGGGGGTACAGGGTTGGGCTACACCTTC
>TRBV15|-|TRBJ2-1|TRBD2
CATSRAAGGSYNEQFF
TGTGCCACCAGCAGAGCGGCGGGAGGGTCCTACAATGAGCAGTTCTTC
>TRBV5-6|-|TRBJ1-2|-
CASTFNQGGARYTF
TGTGCCAGCACCTTCAATCAGGGAGGTGCGCGCTACACCTTC
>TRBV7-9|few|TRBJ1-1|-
CASSSGLPQNTEAFF
TGTGCCAGCAGCTCCGGACTTCCTCAGAACACTGAAGCTTTCTTT
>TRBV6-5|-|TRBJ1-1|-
CASRGVGTEAFF
TGTGCCAGCAGAGGGGTGGGCACTGAAGCTTTCTTT
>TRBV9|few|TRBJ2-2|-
CASSVDVRRTPNTGELFF
TGTGCCAGCAGCGTAGACGTGAGGCGGACACCGAACACCGGGGAGCTGTTTTTT
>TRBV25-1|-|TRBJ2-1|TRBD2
CASRGLADFEQFF
TGTGCCAGCAGGGGACTAGCGGATTTTGAGCAGTTCTTC
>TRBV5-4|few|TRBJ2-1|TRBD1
CASSLGSGQIYNEQFF
TGTGCCAGCAGCTTGGGGTCGGGACAGATCTACAATGAGCAGTTCTTC
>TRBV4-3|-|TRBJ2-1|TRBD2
CASSQGWGGLSYNEQFF
TGCGCCAGCAGCCAAGGGTGGGGGGGACTTTCCTACAATGAGCAGTTCTTC
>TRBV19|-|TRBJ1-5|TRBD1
CASSIAATGDGQPQHF
TGTGCCAGTAGTATAGCGGCCACAGGGGATGGGCAGCCCCAGCATTTT
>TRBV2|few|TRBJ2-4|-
CASSQKSLGGWAKNSQYF
TGTGCCAGCAGTCAGAAAAGTCTCGGAGGGTGGGCCAAAAACAGTCAGTACTTC
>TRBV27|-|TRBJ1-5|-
CASSLSRGSGNQPQHF
TGTGCCAGCAGTTTATCGCGGGGTAGTGGCAATCAGCCCCAGCATTTT
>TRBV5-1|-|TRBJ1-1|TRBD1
CASSLNRGQNTEAFF
TGCGCCAGCAGCTTGAATAGGGGGCAGAACACTGAAGCTTTCTTT
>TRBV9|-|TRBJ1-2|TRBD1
CASSGQGALLYGYTF
TGTGCCAGCAGCGGACAGGGGGCGCTTCTCTATGGCTACACCTTC
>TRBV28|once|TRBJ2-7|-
CASTLGGFRTYEQYF
TGTGCCAGCACACTAGGAGGCTTTCGTACCTACGAGCAGTACTTC
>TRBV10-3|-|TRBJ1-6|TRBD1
CAIGTGDSPLHF
TGTGCCATCGGGACAGGGGATTCACCCCTCCACTTT
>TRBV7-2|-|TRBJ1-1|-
CASSLVPGGPGTNTEAFF
TGTGCCAGCAGCTTAGTCCCCGGGGGTCCCGGTACGAACACTGAAGCTTTCTTT
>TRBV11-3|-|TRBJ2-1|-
CASSNNADRGQFF
TGTGCCAGCAGCAATAACGCGGACCGGGGGCAGTTCTTC
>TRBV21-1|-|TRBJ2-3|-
CASSSSTSANTDTQYF
TGTGCCAGCAGCTCGTCGACTAGCGCAAACACAGATACGCAGTATTTT
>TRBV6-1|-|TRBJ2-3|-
CASSVTAKDTQYF
TGTGCCAGCAGTGTGACAGCTAAGGATACGCAGTATTTT
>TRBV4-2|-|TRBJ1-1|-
CASSQQRGGTEAFF
TGTGCCAGCAGCCAACAAAGGGGAGGGACTGAAGCTTTCTTT
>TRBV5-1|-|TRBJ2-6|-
CASGANSGANGLTF
TGCGCCAGCGGCGCTAACTCTGGGGCCAACGGCCTGACTTTC
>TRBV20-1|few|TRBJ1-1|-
CSAVSGAEAFF
TGCAGTGCTGTCAGCGGGGCCGAAGCTTTCTTT
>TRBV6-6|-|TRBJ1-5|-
CASSLTGRSQPQHF
TGTGCCAGCAGCCTAACAGGCCGAAGTCAGCCCCAGCATTTT
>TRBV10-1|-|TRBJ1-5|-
CASSEYQGKFNQPQHF
TGCGCCAGCAGTGAGTATCAGGGGAAATTCAATCAGCCCCAGCATTTT